This entry is about one TCR beta chain. Amplification of TCR beta CDR3 regions used RNA as the template. The TCR CDR3 first-round RT-PCR relied on the HTBI primer set. TCRdb itself ran the multiplex PCR reads through MiXCR, one entry per CDR3 protein. The sample contains under 800,000 distinct CDR3 sequences, approximately 14% of which appear only once. These data come from a study of T cells in Graves' hyperthyroidism and ophthalmopathy. CDR3 size: 13 residues. Germline V gives CDR1 SEHNR, CDR2 FQNEAQ (reference sequence). The V and J genes are TRBV7-9 and TRBJ1-1; the D is unclear. Specimen: blood. This TCR derives from a woman aged 18-35 years with Graves' hyperthyroidism. CDR3 residues: CAGLLRDNTEAFF. The CDR3 region has the DNA TGTGCGGGTTTGCTCCGAGATAACACTGAAGCTTTCTTT.